One sample yielded the 28 T cell receptor beta chains listed below, sequenced in a study of cytomegalovirus exposure and HLA in healthy donors. Method: immunoSEQ multiplex PCR; TCRdb's copy keeps in-frame clones and lacks some. The sample contains a few hundred thousand clones, around 86% of which appear only once. Sequencing was carried out using PBMCs. Every receptor here comes from a woman between 18 and 29 years old in good health and CMV-seronegative.

The chain uses TRBV6-6 and TRBJ2-3, with 7 nucleotides matching TRBD1. This CDR3 spans 16 amino acids. In germline, CDR1 is MNHNY, CDR2 SVGAGI (reference sequence). The V segment lost 0 bases and the J segment 5 bases; nucleotides outside the gene matches: 8. CDR3 nucleotides: TGTGCCAGCAGTTACTCGATTGGTGCAGGGGGAGATACGCAGTATTTT. This codes for CASSYSIGAGGDTQYF.

The rearrangement uses TRBV29-1 and TRBJ1-5, with TRBD1 as a possible D gene (5 bases). The V and J ends lost 5 bases and 4 bases respectively, with 12 bases between them. Germline CDR1 reads SQVTM; CDR2 reads ANQGSEA. This CDR3 has 13 amino acids. In DNA form, the CDR3 reads TGCAGCGTTTCCCCAGGGCTGAATCAGCCCCAGCATTTT. Translated, it gives CSVSPGLNQPQHF.

The rearrangement joins TRBV7-3 to TRBJ2-3; possibly TRBD2 for D (5 bases). V was pared by 5 bases and J by 1 base, with 16 bases between. Germline lookup yields CDR1 SGHTA and CDR2 FQGTGA. The CDR3 spans 16 residues. CDR3 nucleotide sequence: TGTGCCAGCAGCCCATTGCGGGCGGAGGGCACAGATACGCAGTATTTT. Its protein is CASSPLRAEGTDTQYF.

The CDR3 region is CASSQDAGLVGDYGYTF. DNA for the CDR3: TGCGCCAGCAGCCAAGATGCGGGACTGGTGGGGGACTATGGCTACACCTTC. The chain joins TRBV4-3 to TRBJ1-2; D might be TRBD1 (5 bases). The CDR3 has 17 amino acids. CDR1 and CDR2 (germline): LGHNA, YSLEER. Trimming pared 0 bases from V and 3 bases from J, leaving 17 bases between.

The chain links TRBV27 to TRBJ1-2; maybe TRBD1 (5 bases). The CDR3 runs to 15 residues. Germline CDR1 MNHEY, CDR2 SMNVEV (reference sequence). Trimming removed 6 bases from V and 6 bases from J, with 20 bases in between. The CDR3 coding sequence is TGTGCCAGCAGGGCCACTGGCAGGGCTGGGGATGGCTACACCTTC. Encoded protein: CASRATGRAGDGYTF.

The chain employs TRBV4-3 and TRBJ2-7; 11 bases map to TRBD2. V lost 4 bases, J lost 3 bases, and 11 bases stayed unmatched. The CDR3 is made up of 17 amino acids. CDR1 LGHNA and CDR2 YSLEER come from the germline V gene. DNA for the CDR3: TGCGCCAGCAGCCCGGCGCCCGGGACTAGCGGTTACTACGAGCAGTACTTC. It specifies CASSPAPGTSGYYEQYF.

The rearrangement links TRBV28 to TRBJ1-2, with 7 positions matching TRBD1. With 3 bases clipped from V and 4 bases from J, the junction kept 23 bases outside the gene matches. Germline values: CDR1 MDHEN, CDR2 SYDVKM. The CDR3 has 20 amino acids. The CDR3 region has the DNA TGTGCCAGCAGTTTGGCGACAGGGTGGGGATATTCGGTCGGTGTCTATGGCTACACCTTC. Protein product: CASSLATGWGYSVGVYGYTF.

This clone was picked up a small number of times. The chain combines TRBV9 with TRBJ1-1; D is ambiguous. The germline gives CDR1 SGDLS, CDR2 YYNGEE. This CDR3 spans 13 amino acids. Trimming stripped 2 bases from V and 3 bases from J, with 8 bases between. In DNA form, the CDR3 reads TGTGCCAGCAGCGTCCGGGGAGACACTGAAGCTTTCTTT. Translating it yields CASSVRGDTEAFF.

The gene calls are TRBV28 and TRBJ1-2; no definite D call. Germline CDR1 and CDR2: MDHEN and SYDVKM. The CDR3 sequence is 14 residues long. V was shortened by 1 base and J by 5 bases, with 11 bases between the two germline ends. CDR3 loop: CASSLSGVTYGYTF. Written as DNA, the CDR3 is TGTGCCAGCAGTTTATCCGGGGTAACTTATGGCTACACCTTC.

Only one count was recorded for this clone. V gene TRBV18 combines with J gene TRBJ2-7; tentatively, D is TRBD2 (5 bases). The CDR3 sequence is 13 residues long. Trimming shortened V by 4 bases and J by 6 bases, and 13 bases separated the two germline ends. Per germline, CDR1 KGHSH and CDR2 LQKENI. The CDR3 DNA reads as TGTGCCAGCTCACGGGGAGACGCTCTCGAGCAGTACTTC. Its protein is CASSRGDALEQYF.

The chain combines TRBV4-1 with TRBJ1-2, with TRBD1 matching over 9 bases. The junction had 9 bases not matched to a gene; V was cut back by 8 bases and J by 2 bases. Germline V gene sequence: CDR1 MGHRA, CDR2 YSYEKL. This CDR3 is 15 amino acids long. CDR3 DNA: TGCGCCAGCTCGCCGTCGGGACAGGGAAACTATGGCTACACCTTC. It translates to CASSPSGQGNYGYTF.

V gene TRBV11-2 combines with J gene TRBJ1-4, with D possibly TRBD1 on 6 matching bases. Germline V gives CDR1 SGHAT, CDR2 FQNNGV. V was shortened by 3 bases and J by 4 bases, with 9 bases between the two germline ends. The CDR3 runs to 14 residues. CDR3 coding DNA: TGTGCCAGCAGCTTTACAGGGTTTAATGAAAAACTGTTTTTT. It translates to CASSFTGFNEKLFF.

The V call is TRBV7-2, the J call TRBJ1-2; possible D gene TRBD1, 5 bases. The CDR3 loop spans 13 amino acids. CDR1 SGHTA and CDR2 FQGNSA come from the germline V gene. The germline V and J ends were trimmed by 1 base and 5 bases, with 8 bases remaining between them. CDR3: CASSLVEGYGYTF. The CDR3 DNA sequence: TGTGCCAGCAGCTTAGTGGAGGGGTATGGCTACACCTTC.

CDR3 nucleotide sequence: TGTGCCAGCAGCTTCGGCAGGGGAGGGACTGAAGCTTTCTTT. Translating it yields CASSFGRGGTEAFF. This chain joins TRBV5-4 and TRBJ1-1; maybe TRBD1 (6 bases). Germline assignment: CDR1 SGHNT and CDR2 YYREEE (reference sequence). The CDR3 totals 14 residues. Trimming removed 2 bases at V and 5 bases at J, with 13 bases between.

This chain uses TRBV27 with TRBJ1-1; possibly TRBD1 for D (5 bases). The V end lost 6 bases, the J end lost 1 base, and 12 bases lay between the germline ends. The CDR3 length is 14 residues. CDR1 is MNHEY and CDR2 is SMNVEV in the germline V gene (reference sequence). The CDR3 sequence: CASRPGGTNTEAFF. The CDR3 nucleotides read TGTGCCAGCAGGCCCGGCGGGACGAACACTGAAGCTTTCTTT.

This clone occurred once. The V gene is TRBV6-5, the J gene TRBJ1-1; 8 bases line up with TRBD1. This CDR3 is 14 amino acids long. Trimming removed 2 bases from V and 5 bases from J; junction bases left unmatched: 4. From germline, CDR1 is MNHEY and CDR2 SVGAGI. This chain's CDR3 is CASSYDRGRTEAFF. The DNA for the CDR3 is TGTGCCAGCAGTTACGACAGGGGAAGAACTGAAGCTTTCTTT.

CDR3 bases: TGTGCCAGCAGTTTAGAGGGACAGGGGGCAGTAGGGGCCAACGTCCTGACTTTC. It yields the protein CASSLEGQGAVGANVLTF. The rearrangement links TRBV27 to TRBJ2-6; TRBD1 agrees at 12 bases. After removal of 2 bases from V and 4 bases from J, the junction contained 6 bases not matched to a gene. The CDR3 extends over 18 amino acids. Germline assignment: CDR1 MNHEY and CDR2 SMNVEV (reference sequence).

This chain links TRBV19 with TRBJ2-7, with 8 bases identical to TRBD1. With 7 bases clipped from V and 3 bases from J, the junction kept 5 bases outside the gene matches. The CDR3 contains 13 residues. CDR1 and CDR2 (germline): LNHDA, SQIVND (reference sequence). CDR3 in amino acids: CASMVTGGYEQYF. The DNA for the CDR3 is TGTGCCAGTATGGTCACAGGGGGCTACGAGCAGTACTTC.

The V gene is TRBV4-3, the J gene TRBJ2-2; 8 nucleotides match TRBD2. The V gene's germline CDR1 is LGHNA and CDR2 YSLEER. This CDR3 spans 15 amino acids. Trimming cost V 6 bases and J 0 bases; bases outside gene matches: 3. The CDR3 coding sequence is TGCGCCAGCAGGGGCGGGGGGCCGAACACCGGGGAGCTGTTTTTT. Translation gives CASRGGGPNTGELFF.

V is TRBV19 and J is TRBJ1-4; D uncertain. With 0 bases removed from V and 8 bases from J, the gap between germline ends came to 7 bases. CDR1 is LNHDA and CDR2 is SQIVND in the germline V gene (reference sequence). This CDR3 has 13 residues. The CDR3 coding sequence is TGTGCCAGTAGTATAGAACTAAGGGAAAAACTGTTTTTT. This codes for CASSIELREKLFF.

In its sample, this clone was seen once. The V call is TRBV2, the J call TRBJ2-1; 11 bases fit TRBD2. CDR1 is SNHLY, CDR2 FYNNEI, per germline. The V gene end was trimmed by 4 bases and the J gene end by 4 bases; junction bases not matched to a gene: 3. This CDR3 region has 15 residues. The CDR3 DNA reads TGTGCCAGCAGTGGACTAGCGGGAATGTACAATGAGCAGTTCTTC. Its translation is CASSGLAGMYNEQFF.

The rearrangement joins TRBV2 to TRBJ2-7, with 13 bases fitting TRBD2. Germline lookup yields CDR1 SNHLY and CDR2 FYNNEI. The junction had 8 bases not matched to a gene; V was cut back by 6 bases and J by 6 bases. This CDR3 region has 15 residues. The CDR3 is CASSPTSGRAAEQYF. The CDR3 nucleotides are TGTGCCAGCAGCCCAACTAGCGGGAGGGCCGCCGAGCAGTACTTC. The whole variable domain, remainder taken from reference TRBV2 and TRBJ2-7, is EPEVTQTPSHQVTQMGQEVILRCVPISNHLYFYWYRQILGQKVEFLVSFYNNEISEKSEIFDDQFSVERPDGSNFTLKIRSTKLEDSAMYFCASSPTSGRAAEQYFGPGTRLTVT.

The chain carries TRBV11-3 and TRBJ2-1; D may be TRBD2 (7 bases). V dropped 1 base and J dropped 7 bases, with 20 bases sitting between them. This CDR3 region has 17 residues. Germline CDR1 is SGHNT and CDR2 is YENEEA. This CDR3 reads CASSLVFRGEGLNEQFF. For the CDR3, the DNA is TGTGCCAGCAGCTTAGTCTTTAGGGGGGAGGGATTAAATGAGCAGTTCTTC.

The chain combines TRBV9 with TRBJ2-1; D uncertain. The CDR3 covers 12 residues. Between the trimmed V and J ends, which lost 1 base and 9 bases, there was a span of 8 bases. Germline lookup yields CDR1 SGDLS and CDR2 YYNGEE. The CDR3 sequence is CASSVPGTEQFF. The CDR3 bases are TGTGCCAGCAGCGTACCTGGCACTGAGCAGTTCTTC.

V is TRBV15 and J is TRBJ2-7, with D tentatively TRBD1 (6 bases). CDR1 and CDR2 (germline): LNHNV, YYDKDF (reference sequence). The CDR3 consists of 17 residues. The V end lost 3 bases, the J end lost 2 bases, and 20 bases lay between the germline ends. This CDR3 reads CATSSEVPQGTTYEQYF. The CDR3 DNA reads TGTGCCACCAGCAGCGAAGTCCCGCAGGGGACCACCTACGAGCAGTACTTC.

This clone was observed a single time. This chain uses TRBV28 with TRBJ1-3; D remains ambiguous. Per the germline V gene, CDR1 is MDHEN and CDR2 is SYDVKM. Trimming took off 7 bases at V and 2 bases at J, with 9 bases between the two ends. There are 13 residues in the CDR3. The CDR3 nucleotides read TGTGCCAGCATGGCGGGAGCTGGAAACACCATATATTTT. Translation gives CASMAGAGNTIYF.

This rearrangement joins TRBV4-2 to TRBJ2-1, with TRBD2 matching over 9 bases. CDR1 is LGHNA, CDR2 YNFKEQ, per germline. Germline trimming cut 0 bases from V and 7 bases from J; bases unmatched to any gene: 16. The CDR3 runs 19 residues. CDR3 sequence reads: CASSQEVLAGNPPRNEQFF. The CDR3 bases are TGTGCCAGCAGCCAAGAGGTGCTAGCGGGAAACCCACCGAGGAATGAGCAGTTCTTC.

The CDR3 DNA is TGTGCCAGCAGCCAGGGACAGGTCTCTGAGCAGTACTTC. Its translation is CASSQGQVSEQYF. The J gene is TRBJ2-7, the V gene TRBV5-6; 8 positions agree with TRBD1. The germline V gene encodes CDR1 SGHDT and CDR2 YYEEEE. Unmatched junction bases numbered 7, after V lost 4 bases and J lost 7 bases. The CDR3 loop spans 13 amino acids.